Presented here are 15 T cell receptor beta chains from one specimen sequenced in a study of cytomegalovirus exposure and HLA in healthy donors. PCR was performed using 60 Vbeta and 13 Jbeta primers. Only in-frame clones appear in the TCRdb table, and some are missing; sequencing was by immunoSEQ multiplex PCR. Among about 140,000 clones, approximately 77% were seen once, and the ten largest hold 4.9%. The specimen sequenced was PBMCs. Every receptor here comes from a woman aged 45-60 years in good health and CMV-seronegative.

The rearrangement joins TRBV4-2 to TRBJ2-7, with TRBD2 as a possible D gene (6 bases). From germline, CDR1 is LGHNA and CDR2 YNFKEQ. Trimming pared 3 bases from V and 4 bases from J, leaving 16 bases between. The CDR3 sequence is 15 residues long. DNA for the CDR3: TGTGCCAGCAGCCAGCCCGGGGGTTTTGGTTACGAGCAGTACTTC. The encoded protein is CASSQPGGFGYEQYF.

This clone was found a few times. CDR3 region: CASSQNDRCTSAYEQYF. CDR3 bases: TGCGCCAGCAGTCAAAACGACAGGTGCACTAGCGCCTACGAGCAGTACTTC. The chain has TRBV23-1 and TRBJ2-7; TRBD2 is a possible D gene (7 bases). TRBV23-1 is an ORF, and what it does is uncertain. The CDR3 consists of 17 residues. The V and J ends lost 2 bases and 2 bases respectively, with 19 bases between them.

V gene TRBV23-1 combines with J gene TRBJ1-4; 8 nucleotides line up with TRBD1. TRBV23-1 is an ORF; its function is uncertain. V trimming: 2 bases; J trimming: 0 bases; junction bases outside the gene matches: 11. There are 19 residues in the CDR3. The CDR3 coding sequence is TGCGCCAGCAGTCAACGACAGGGGACCGAGACTACAACTAATGAAAAACTGTTTTTT. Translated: CASSQRQGTETTTNEKLFF.

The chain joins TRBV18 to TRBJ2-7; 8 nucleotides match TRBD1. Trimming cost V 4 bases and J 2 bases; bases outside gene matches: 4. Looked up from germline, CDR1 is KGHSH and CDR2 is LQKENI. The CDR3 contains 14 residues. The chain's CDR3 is CASSLGQGTYEQYF. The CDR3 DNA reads TGTGCCAGCTCACTCGGACAGGGCACCTACGAGCAGTACTTC.

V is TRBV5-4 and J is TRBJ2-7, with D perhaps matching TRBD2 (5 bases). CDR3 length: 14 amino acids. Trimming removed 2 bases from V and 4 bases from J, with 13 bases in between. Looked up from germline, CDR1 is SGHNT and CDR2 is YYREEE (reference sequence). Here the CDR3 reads CASSFLNSVYEQYF. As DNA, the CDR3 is TGTGCCAGCAGCTTTCTGAATAGCGTATACGAGCAGTACTTC.

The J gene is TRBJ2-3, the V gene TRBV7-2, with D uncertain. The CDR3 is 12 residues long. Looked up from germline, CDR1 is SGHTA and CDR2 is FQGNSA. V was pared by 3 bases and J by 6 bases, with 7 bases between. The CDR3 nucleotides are TGTGCCAGCAGCTTTGTCGGGGATACGCAGTATTTT. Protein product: CASSFVGDTQYF. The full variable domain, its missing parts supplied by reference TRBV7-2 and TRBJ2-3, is GAGVSQSPSNKVTEKGKDVELRCDPISGHTALYWYRQSLGQGLEFLIYFQGNSAPDKSGLPSDRFSAERTGGSVSTLTIQRTQQEDSAVYLCASSFVGDTQYFGPGTRLTVL.

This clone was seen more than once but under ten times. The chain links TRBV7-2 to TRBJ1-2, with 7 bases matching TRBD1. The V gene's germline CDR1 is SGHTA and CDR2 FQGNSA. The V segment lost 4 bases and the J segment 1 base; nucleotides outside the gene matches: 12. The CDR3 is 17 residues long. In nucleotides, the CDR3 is TGTGCCAGCAGCTCCGGGACAGCACTGTACATTAACTATGGCTACACCTTC. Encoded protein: CASSSGTALYINYGYTF. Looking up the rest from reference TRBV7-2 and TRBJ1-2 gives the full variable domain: GAGVSQSPSNKVTEKGKDVELRCDPISGHTALYWYRQSLGQGLEFLIYFQGNSAPDKSGLPSDRFSAERTGGSVSTLTIQRTQQEDSAVYLCASSSGTALYINYGYTFGSGTRLTVV.

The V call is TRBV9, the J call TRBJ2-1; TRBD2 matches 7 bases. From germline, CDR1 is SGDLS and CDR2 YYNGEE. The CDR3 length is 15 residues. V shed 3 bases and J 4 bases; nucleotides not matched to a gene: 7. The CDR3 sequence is CASSALGGGYNEQFF. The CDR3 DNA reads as TGTGCCAGCAGCGCCCTTGGGGGGGGATACAATGAGCAGTTCTTC.

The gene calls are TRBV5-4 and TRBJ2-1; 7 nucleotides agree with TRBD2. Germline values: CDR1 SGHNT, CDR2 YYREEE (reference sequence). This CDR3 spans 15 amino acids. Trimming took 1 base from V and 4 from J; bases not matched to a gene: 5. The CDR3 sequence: CASSLRAGSYNEQFF. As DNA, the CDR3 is TGTGCCAGCAGCTTGCGAGCGGGGAGTTACAATGAGCAGTTCTTC. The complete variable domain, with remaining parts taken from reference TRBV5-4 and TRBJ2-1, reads ETGVTQSPTHLIKTRGQQVTLRCSSQSGHNTVSWYQQALGQGPQFIFQYYREEENGRGNFPPRFSGLQFPNYSSELNVNALELDDSALYLCASSLRAGSYNEQFFGPGTRLTVL.

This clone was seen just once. This CDR3 reads CAISDRGGTDTQYF. CDR3 DNA: TGTGCCATCAGCGACAGGGGAGGCACAGATACGCAGTATTTT. The J gene is TRBJ2-3, the V gene TRBV10-3; the match to TRBD1 covers 8 bases. CDR3 length: 14 amino acids. Looked up from germline, CDR1 is ENHRY and CDR2 is SYGVKD. V trimming: 6 bases; J trimming: 1 base; junction bases outside the gene matches: 3.

CDR3 protein: CASSGGGGANEQFF. The CDR3 DNA follows: TGTGCCAGCAGTGGTGGCGGGGGGGCAAATGAGCAGTTCTTC. The V call is TRBV6-1, the J call TRBJ2-1; 9 bases are shared with TRBD2. With V trimmed by 4 bases and J by 7 bases, 5 bases remained unmatched. The germline V gene has CDR1 MNHNS and CDR2 SASEGT. This CDR3 has 14 residues.

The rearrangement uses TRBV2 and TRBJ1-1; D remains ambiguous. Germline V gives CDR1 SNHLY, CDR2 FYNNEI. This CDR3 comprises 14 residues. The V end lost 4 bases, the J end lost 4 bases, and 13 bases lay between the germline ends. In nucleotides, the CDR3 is TGTGCCAGCAGTGTACTAGGGTCGACCACTGAAGCTTTCTTT. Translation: CASSVLGSTTEAFF.

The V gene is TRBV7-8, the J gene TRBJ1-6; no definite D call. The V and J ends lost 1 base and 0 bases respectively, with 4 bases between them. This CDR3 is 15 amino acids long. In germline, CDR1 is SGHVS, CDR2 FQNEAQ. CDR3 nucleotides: TGTGCCAGCAGCTTAGAGAGCTCCTATAATTCACCCCTCCACTTT. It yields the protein CASSLESSYNSPLHF.

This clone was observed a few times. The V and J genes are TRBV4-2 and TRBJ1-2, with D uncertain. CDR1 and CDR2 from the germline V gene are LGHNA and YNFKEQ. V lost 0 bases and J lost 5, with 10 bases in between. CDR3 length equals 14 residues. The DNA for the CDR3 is TGTGCCAGCAGCCAAGATCCCCGAGAGTATGGCTACACCTTC. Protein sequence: CASSQDPREYGYTF.

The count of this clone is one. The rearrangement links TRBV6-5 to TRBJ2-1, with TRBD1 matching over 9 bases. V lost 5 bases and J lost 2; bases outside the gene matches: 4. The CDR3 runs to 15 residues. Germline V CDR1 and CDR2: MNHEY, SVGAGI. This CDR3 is CASSRDRDPYNEQFF. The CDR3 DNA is TGTGCCAGCAGTCGGGACAGGGATCCCTACAATGAGCAGTTCTTC.